This paragraph covers one T cell receptor beta chain sequence. The CDR3 spans 14 residues. Trimming took off 4 bases at V and 1 base at J, with 11 bases between the two ends. Germline lookup yields CDR1 SGHRS and CDR2 YFSETQ. Terminally differentiated effector memory CD45RA+ cells were left out of the naive CD8 fraction, which was CD45RO-negative and positively selected for CCR7. Only in-frame clones appear in the TCRdb table, and some are missing; sequencing was by immunoSEQ multiplex PCR. Among about 2 million clones listed, about 95% were seen once. These data originate in a study of shared clonotypes between healthy human individuals.

This TCR was recovered from a man aged 18 to 30 in good health. This chain joins TRBV5-1 and TRBJ1-1; D is unresolved. Sequencing input: naive CD8+ T cells sorted from blood. The CDR3, as DNA: TGCGCCAGCAGCGCGGGGTGGGAGAACACTGAAGCTTTCTTT. Protein sequence: CASSAGWENTEAFF.